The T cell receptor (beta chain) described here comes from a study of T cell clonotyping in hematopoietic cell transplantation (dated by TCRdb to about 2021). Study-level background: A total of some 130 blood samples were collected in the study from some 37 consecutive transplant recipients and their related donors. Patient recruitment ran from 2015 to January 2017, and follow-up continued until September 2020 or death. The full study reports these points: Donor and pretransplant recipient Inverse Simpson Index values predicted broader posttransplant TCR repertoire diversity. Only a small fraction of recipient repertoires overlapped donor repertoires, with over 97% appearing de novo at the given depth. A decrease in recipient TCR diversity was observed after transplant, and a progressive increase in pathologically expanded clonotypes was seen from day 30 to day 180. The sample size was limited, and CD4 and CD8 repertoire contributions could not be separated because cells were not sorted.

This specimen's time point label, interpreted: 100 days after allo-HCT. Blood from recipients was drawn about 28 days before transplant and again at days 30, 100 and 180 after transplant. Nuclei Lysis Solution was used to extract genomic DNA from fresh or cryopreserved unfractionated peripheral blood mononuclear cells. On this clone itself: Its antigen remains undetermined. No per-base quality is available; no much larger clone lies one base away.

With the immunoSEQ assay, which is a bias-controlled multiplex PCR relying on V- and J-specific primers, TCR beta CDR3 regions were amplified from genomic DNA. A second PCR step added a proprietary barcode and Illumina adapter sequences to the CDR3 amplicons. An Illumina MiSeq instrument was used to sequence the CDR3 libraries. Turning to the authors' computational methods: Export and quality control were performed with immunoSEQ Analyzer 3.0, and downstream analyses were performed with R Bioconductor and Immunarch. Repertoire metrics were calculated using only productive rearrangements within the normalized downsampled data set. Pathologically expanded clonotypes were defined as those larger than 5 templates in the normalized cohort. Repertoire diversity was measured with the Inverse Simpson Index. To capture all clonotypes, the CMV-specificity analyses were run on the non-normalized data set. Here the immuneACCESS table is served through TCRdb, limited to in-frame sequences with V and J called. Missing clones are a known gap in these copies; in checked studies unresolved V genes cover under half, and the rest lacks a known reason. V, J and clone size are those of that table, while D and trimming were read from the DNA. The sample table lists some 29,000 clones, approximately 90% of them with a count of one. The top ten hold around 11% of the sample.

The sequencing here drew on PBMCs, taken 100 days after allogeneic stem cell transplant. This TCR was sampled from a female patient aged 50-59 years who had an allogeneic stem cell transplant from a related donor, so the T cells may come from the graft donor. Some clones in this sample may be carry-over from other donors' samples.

The CDR3 in this case is CASSIGGIRGYTF. The sequenced DNA: TGTGCCAGCAGCATCGGGGGAATTCGTGGCTACACCTTC. The V and J genes are TRBV13 and TRBJ1-2; perhaps TRBD1 is the D gene, with 5 bases matching. There are 13 amino acids in the CDR3, from cysteine to phenylalanine inclusive. Just CDR3 DNA is preserved here, 39 bases in frame from base 1. V is pared back by 5 bases and J by 7 bases, with 14 bases lying between the germline termini. The germline V gene encodes CDR1 PRHDT and CDR2 FYEKMQ (reference sequence).